This T cell receptor (beta chain) was found in a study of graft-versus-host responses after intestinal transplantation. CDR3 size: 18 residues. Trimming pared 3 bases from V and 4 bases from J, leaving 21 bases between. Germline values: CDR1 SGHTA, CDR2 FQGNSA. Data came from immunoSEQ multiplex PCR; TCRdb stores just in-frame clones and leaves some out. The sample lists approximately 90,000 clones, about 87% seen once, with 0.28% in the top ten. A note on this clone: Its antigen is as yet unknown.

The chain combines TRBV7-2 with TRBJ2-2, with D tentatively TRBD2 (6 bases). The sequences come from unstimulated CD4+ T cells sorted from spleen or lymph node cells, collected before transplant. The TCR comes from a human donor who was the organ donor for an intestinal transplant. The CDR3 sequence: CASSFGGIRDSTTGELFF. CDR3 bases: TGTGCCAGCAGCTTTGGTGGGATCCGGGACTCTACCACCGGGGAGCTGTTTTTT.